The rows below give T cell receptor beta chains drawn from one sample of a study of T cell changes during pregnancy in multiple sclerosis. TCRdb keeps only in-frame clones here, not all; method: immunoSEQ multiplex PCR. The table records 50,000 to 55,000 clones, around 90% of them present only once. This specimen consisted of CD4+ T cells from peripheral blood mononuclear cells, obtained in the third trimester of pregnancy. Receptor source: a female donor with multiple sclerosis, enrolled in a pregnancy study. Each CDR3 is given with its conserved first and last residue. Fields, in order: J gene, D gene, clone size, V gene, CDR3 protein, CDR3 DNA. D genes are given only for firm matches. Some rows have no size entry. The others give once, few or many, or a class for an expanded clone.

TRBJ2-2 | . | . | TRBV6-5 | CASSYGQATGELFF | TGTGCCAGCAGTTACGGTCAGGCCACCGGGGAGCTGTTTTTT
TRBJ2-7 | . | . | TRBV18 | CASSPGRRQIYEQYF | TGTGCCAGCTCACCAGGTCGGAGACAGATCTACGAGCAGTACTTC
TRBJ1-1 | . | . | TRBV15 | CATSVGQLNTEAFF | TGTGCCACCAGCGTGGGGCAGTTGAACACTGAAGCTTTCTTT
TRBJ1-1 | . | . | TRBV15 | CATSRDLKEGEAFF | TGTGCCACCAGCAGAGATTTAAAGGAGGGGGAAGCTTTCTTT
TRBJ1-6 | . | few | TRBV29-1 | CSVSRGYNSPLHF | TGCAGCGTTAGTAGGGGCTATAATTCACCCCTCCACTTT
TRBJ2-1 | . | . | TRBV29-1 | CSVPGTPSPNNEQFF | TGCAGCGTACCCGGGACTCCAAGTCCCAACAATGAGCAGTTCTTC
TRBJ2-7 | . | . | TRBV5-4 | CASSPPWSYEQYF | TGTGCCAGCAGCCCGCCCTGGAGTTACGAGCAGTACTTC
TRBJ2-2 | TRBD1 | . | TRBV7-3 | CASSLLDRGSSGELFF | TGTGCCAGCAGCTTACTGGACAGGGGATCGTCCGGGGAGCTGTTTTTT
TRBJ2-7 | . | . | TRBV6-5 | CASSYVGGPHEQYF | TGTGCCAGCAGTTATGTCGGGGGTCCCCACGAGCAGTACTTC
TRBJ1-2 | . | . | TRBV2 | CASNPDRGDYGYTF | TGTGCCAGCAATCCCGACAGAGGTGACTATGGCTACACCTTC
TRBJ2-1 | TRBD1 | . | TRBV6-4 | CASSEGGARYNEQFF | TGTGCCAGCAGTGAAGGGGGCGCGAGGTACAATGAGCAGTTCTTC
TRBJ2-2 | . | . | TRBV10-2 | CASSNGQHTGELFF | TGCGCCAGCAGTAACGGACAGCACACCGGGGAGCTGTTTTTT
TRBJ1-6 | . | . | TRBV7-2 | CASSLAPNSPLHF | TGTGCCAGCAGCTTAGCCCCGAATTCACCCCTCCACTTT
TRBJ1-2 | . | . | TRBV2 | CARRGRVDYGYTF | TGTGCCCGCCGCGGGAGGGTAGACTATGGCTACACCTTC
TRBJ1-5 | TRBD1 | . | TRBV19 | CASRGQGNQPQHF | TGTGCCAGTAGAGGACAGGGGAATCAGCCCCAGCATTTT
TRBJ1-1 | . | . | TRBV30 | CAWRGHLNTEAFF | TGTGCCTGGAGGGGACATTTGAACACTGAAGCTTTCTTT
TRBJ2-3 | TRBD1 | . | TRBV19 | CASRTGTGTHDTQYF | TGTGCCAGTAGAACCGGGACAGGGACCCACGATACGCAGTATTTT
TRBJ1-1 | . | . | TRBV27 | CASSGQGSHAEAFF | TGTGCCAGCAGTGGCCAGGGATCGCATGCTGAAGCTTTCTTT